This T cell receptor beta chain was documented in a study of cytomegalovirus exposure and HLA in healthy donors. Study conclusions and caveats: Specific recognition of CMV antigens was confirmed in vitro for a few chains (all CMV-associated). The majority of TCR sequences were rare, yet some public TCRs appeared in many donors.

Generated by immunoSEQ multiplex PCR, the TCRdb table keeps only in-frame clones and is missing some. Among some 220,000 clones listed, around 90% were seen once. The germline V and J ends were trimmed by 4 bases and 7 bases, with 15 bases remaining between them. CDR1 is SGHRS, CDR2 YFSETQ, per germline. The CDR3 contains 15 residues. About this clone itself: What it recognizes is unknown.

The donors were members of the roughly 130-subject validation cohort (separate from the approximately 670-subject first cohort). V is TRBV5-1 and J is TRBJ1-6, with D maybe TRBD1 (5 bases). What was sequenced was PBMCs. The sequence was collected from a woman aged 18 to 35 in good health and CMV-seronegative. The CDR3 coding sequence is TGCGCCAGCAGCAAGGAGACAGCTGGGAATTCACCCCTCCACTTT. This encodes CASSKETAGNSPLHF.